This paragraph reports one TCR beta chain. TCRdb re-called the 5' RACE reads; one entry per CDR3 protein, DNA not given. The table lists 500,000 to 600,000 distinct CDR3 sequences, with around 4% in the top ten. This sample is part of a study of T cells expressing NK-cell markers. Whole-study context: Out of eight donors sequenced, seven tested HCMV-seropositive and the remaining one seronegative.

This CDR3 comprises 16 residues. Per germline, CDR1 SGHDN and CDR2 FVKESK. This chain joins TRBV14 and TRBJ2-1; TCRdb reports TRBD1, a call that lacks DNA to check it against. Sequenced: blood T cells: a sorted CD56 or NKG2C T cell subset, CD4+ or CD8+ T cells, or bulk PBMC T cells (not recorded which). The sequence was obtained from a man younger than 30 in good health. Here the CDR3 reads CASSQDRDRRVNEQFF. The full variable domain, in which reference TRBV14 and TRBJ2-1 provide the parts outside the CDR3, is EAGVTQFPSHSVIEKGQTVTLRCDPISGHDNLYWYRRVMGKEIKFLLHFVKESKQDESGMPNNRFLAERTGGTYSTLKVQPAELEDSGVYFCASSQDRDRRVNEQFFGPGTRLTVL.